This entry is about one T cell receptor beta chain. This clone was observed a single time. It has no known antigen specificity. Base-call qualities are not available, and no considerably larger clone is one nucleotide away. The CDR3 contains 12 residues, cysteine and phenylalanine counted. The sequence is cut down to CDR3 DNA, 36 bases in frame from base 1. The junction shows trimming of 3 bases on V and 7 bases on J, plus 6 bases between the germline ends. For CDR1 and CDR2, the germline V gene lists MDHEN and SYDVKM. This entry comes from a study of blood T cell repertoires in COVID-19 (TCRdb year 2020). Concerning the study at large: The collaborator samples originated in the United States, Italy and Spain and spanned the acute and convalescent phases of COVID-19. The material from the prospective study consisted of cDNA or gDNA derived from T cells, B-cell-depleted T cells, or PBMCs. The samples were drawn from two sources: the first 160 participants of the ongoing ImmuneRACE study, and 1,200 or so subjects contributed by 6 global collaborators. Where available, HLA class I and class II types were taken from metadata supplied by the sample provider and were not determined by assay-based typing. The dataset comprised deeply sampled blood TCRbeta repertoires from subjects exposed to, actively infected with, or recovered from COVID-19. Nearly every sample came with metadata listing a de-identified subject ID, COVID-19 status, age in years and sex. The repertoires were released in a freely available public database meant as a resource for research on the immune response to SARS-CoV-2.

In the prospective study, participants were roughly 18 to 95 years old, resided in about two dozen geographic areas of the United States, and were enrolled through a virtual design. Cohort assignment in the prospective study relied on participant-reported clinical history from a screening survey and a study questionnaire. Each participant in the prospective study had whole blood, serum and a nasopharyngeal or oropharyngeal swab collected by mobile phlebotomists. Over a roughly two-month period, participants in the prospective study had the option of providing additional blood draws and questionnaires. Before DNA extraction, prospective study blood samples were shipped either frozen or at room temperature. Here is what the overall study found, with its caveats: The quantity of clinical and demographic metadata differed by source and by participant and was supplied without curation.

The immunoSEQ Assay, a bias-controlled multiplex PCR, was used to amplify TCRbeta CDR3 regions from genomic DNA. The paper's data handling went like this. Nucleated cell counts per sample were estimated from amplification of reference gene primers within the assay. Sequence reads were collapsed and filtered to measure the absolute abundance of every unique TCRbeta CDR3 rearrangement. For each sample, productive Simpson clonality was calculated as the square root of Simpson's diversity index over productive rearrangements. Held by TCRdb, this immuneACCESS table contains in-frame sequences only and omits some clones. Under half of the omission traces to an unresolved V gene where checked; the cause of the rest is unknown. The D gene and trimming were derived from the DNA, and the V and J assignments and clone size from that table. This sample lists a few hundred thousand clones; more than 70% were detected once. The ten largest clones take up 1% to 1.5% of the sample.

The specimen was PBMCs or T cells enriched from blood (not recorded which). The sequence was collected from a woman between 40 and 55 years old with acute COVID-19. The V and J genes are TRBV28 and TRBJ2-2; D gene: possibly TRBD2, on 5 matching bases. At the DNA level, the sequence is TGTGCCAGCAGTTTGGCGGGCGGGGAGCTGTTTTTT. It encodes CASSLAGGELFF.